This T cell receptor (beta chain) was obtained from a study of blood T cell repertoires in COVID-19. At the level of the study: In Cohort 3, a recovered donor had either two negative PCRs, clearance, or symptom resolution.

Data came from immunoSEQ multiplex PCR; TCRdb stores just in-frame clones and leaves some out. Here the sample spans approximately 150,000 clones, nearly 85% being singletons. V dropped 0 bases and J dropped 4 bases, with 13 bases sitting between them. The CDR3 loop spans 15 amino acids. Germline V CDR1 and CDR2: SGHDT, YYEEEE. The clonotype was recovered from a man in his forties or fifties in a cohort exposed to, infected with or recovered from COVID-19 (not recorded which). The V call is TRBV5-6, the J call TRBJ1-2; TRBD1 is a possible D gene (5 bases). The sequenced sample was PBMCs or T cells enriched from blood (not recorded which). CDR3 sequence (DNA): TGTGCCAGCAGCTTGGGATATAGGGGCCTCTATGGCTACACCTTC. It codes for CASSLGYRGLYGYTF.